This T cell receptor (beta chain) was captured by sequencing in a study of graft-versus-host responses after intestinal transplantation (dated by TCRdb to the early 2020s). As for the study more broadly: The transplants that recipients got were multivisceral, liver-intestinal, or isolated intestinal. All recipients received anti-thymocyte globulin induction followed by maintenance tacrolimus and steroids for two to four years. Graft-versus-host and host-versus-graft alloreactive T cell clones were tracked in the graft, circulation and bone marrow after intestinal transplantation using bulk TCR-beta CDR3 sequencing. To identify alloreactive clones, pre-transplant mixed lymphocyte reaction products were sequenced and compared with unstimulated pre-transplant donor and recipient T cells. The cohort enrolled about two dozen intestinal transplant recipients, one of whom was a retransplant, and a few patients without pretransplant specimens were excluded. A peak of at least 4% donor T cells among recipient peripheral blood mononuclear cells was the definition used for donor T cell macrochimerism. Samples from a few later patients were sequenced in-house on an Illumina MiSeq with MiXCR processing rather than by the commercial service.

V is clipped by 2 bases and J by 5 bases, and the sequence between their germline boundaries is 4 bases long. For CDR1 and CDR2, the germline V gene (reference sequence) lists MNHNY and SVGAGI. Including the terminal cysteine and phenylalanine, the CDR3 comprises 11 residues. Only the CDR3 DNA is retained, 33 bases long and in frame from the first base. Overall study outcomes, separate from this receptor: Early after transplant, declines in HvG clones were associated with peak levels of circulating GvH clones. GvH clones were detected in recipient bone marrow, and some appeared earlier in ileal mucosa or blood, consistent with an intestinal mucosal origin. High GvH to HvG T cell clonal ratios were observed in the allografts of patients with donor T cell macrochimerism. Conclusions were limited by the relatively low number and heterogeneity of intestinal transplant patients.

Details on this clone: Its antigen is currently not known. No qualities accompany the bases; no much larger clone lies one base away. Other DNA sequences in the same sample also yield this CDR3.

The protocol used for the library was the immunoSEQ multiplex PCR assay. In most patients, genomic DNA was isolated using the Qiagen DNeasy Blood and Tissue Kit and sent frozen to Adaptive Biotechnologies for TCR sequencing. For most patients, genomic DNA was subjected to high-throughput TCR-beta CDR3 sequencing by Adaptive Biotechnologies. On the study's bioinformatics: TCR sequencing data were retrieved from Adaptive's ImmunoSEQ software for 18 patients, whereas a few other patients were processed with MiXCR and VDJtools. To correct CD4 versus CD8 sorting errors, any sequence found in both subsets at a frequency ratio below 5:1 was removed. CDR3 nucleotide sequences shared between donor and recipient were removed because their origin could not be assigned. To count as alloreactive, a clone needed at least 2-fold expansion over unstimulated cells and a minimum CFSE-low frequency of 0.002% (template counts) or 0.001% (read counts). Clones were considered mappable if detected in sequenced pre-transplant spleen, lymph node, or MLR CFSE-low populations of the donor or recipient. The cumulative frequency of alloreactive clones was calculated as a percentage of all sequences, weighted by copy number. Not all clones reach the TCRdb copy of this immuneACCESS table, which keeps in-frame sequences only. Checked studies attribute under half of the gap to unresolved V genes and leave the rest unexplained. The V and J calls and the clone size are those of that table, but D and trimming were determined from the DNA. The sample profile shows around 110,000 clones; approximately 90% of them were found once. The top ten hold under 0.3% of the sample.

The time point label, as the study defines it: cells obtained before transplantation from donor or recipient. CD3+CD4+ and CD3+CD8+ populations were FACS-sorted from unstimulated pre-transplant donor and recipient cells taken from spleen or lymph nodes. The clonotype was recovered from a human donor who was the organ donor for an intestinal transplant. Sequenced material: unstimulated CD4+ T cells sorted from spleen or lymph node cells, taken before transplant. The sequence joins TRBV6-6 to TRBJ2-7; no D gene can be assigned with confidence. The nucleotides read TGTGCCAGCAGTTACAGGGACGAGCAGTACTTC. Translated, it reads CASSYRDEQYF.